This TCR beta chain comes out of a study of identifying expanded T cells in peripheral blood. Sequencing was performed with immunoSEQ multiplex PCR; in TCRdb, only in-frame clones are kept and a portion is missing. The sample lists approximately 110,000 clones, approximately 90% occurring once. Specimen: blood. The TCR sequence derives from a person between 18 and 75 years old in good health.

The CDR3 spells CASSLIHYPTNPQHF. DNA of the CDR3: TGTGCCAGCAGTCTTATTCACTATCCTACAAACCCCCAGCATTTT. The chain combines TRBV6-1 with TRBJ1-5; unclear D gene. The length of the CDR3 is 15 residues. V lost 5 bases to trimming and J lost 10 bases, with 21 bases between them. The V gene's germline CDR1 is MNHNS and CDR2 SASEGT.